A single sample is the source of the 16 T cell receptor beta chains below, sequenced in a study of blood T cell repertoires in COVID-19. Data came from immunoSEQ multiplex PCR; TCRdb stores just in-frame clones and leaves some out. The sample has about 99,000 clones, 89% seen once. Sequencing was done on a sample of peripheral blood. The receptors derive from an elderly woman in a cohort sampled during active COVID-19.

The chain couples TRBV29-1 to TRBJ2-5; 12 bases fit TRBD1. Losses at the gene ends were 1 base for V and 5 bases for J; bases not matched to a gene: 8. Germline assignment: CDR1 SQVTM and CDR2 ANQGSEA. The CDR3 contains 16 residues. This CDR3 reads CSVEGAGQGARETQYF. As DNA, the CDR3 is TGCAGCGTTGAAGGCGCGGGACAGGGGGCCCGTGAGACCCAGTACTTC.

This clone turned up a few times. The CDR3 nucleotides are TGTGCCAGCAGCTTAAGCTCGGGGATTTCCTATAATTCACCCCTCCACTTT. Translated, it gives CASSLSSGISYNSPLHF. The chain carries TRBV7-9 and TRBJ1-6; D is ambiguous. The CDR3 is 17 residues long. Germline CDR1 is SEHNR and CDR2 is FQNEAQ (reference sequence). Trimming stripped 2 bases from V and 1 base from J, with 12 bases between.

This chain joins TRBV24-1 and TRBJ2-2; 7 bases line up with TRBD1. Trimming cost V 5 bases and J 6 bases; bases outside gene matches: 5. The CDR3 loop spans 14 amino acids. Germline V gene sequence: CDR1 KGHDR, CDR2 SFDVKD. The DNA of the CDR3 is TGTGCCACCAGTGCGACAGGGCGGGCCGGGGAGCTGTTTTTT. Translation: CATSATGRAGELFF.

This chain uses TRBV5-1 with TRBJ2-3, with TRBD2 matching 8 bases. Per the germline V gene, CDR1 is SGHRS and CDR2 is YFSETQ. The CDR3 runs to 15 residues. V lost 4 bases, J lost 2 bases, and 6 bases stayed unmatched. CDR3 residues: CASSPGLGFTDTQYF. The CDR3 region has the DNA TGCGCCAGCAGCCCGGGACTAGGGTTCACAGATACGCAGTATTTT.

The CDR3 DNA follows: TGTGCCAGCTCACCGGAACAGGGGAACTATGGCTACACCTTC. It translates to CASSPEQGNYGYTF. The genes are TRBV18 and TRBJ1-2; 7 bases line up with TRBD1. CDR3 length: 14 amino acids. Per germline, CDR1 KGHSH and CDR2 LQKENI. Unmatched junction bases numbered 3, after V lost 3 bases and J lost 2 bases.

V is TRBV9 and J is TRBJ1-2; TRBD1 agrees at 9 bases. The germline gives CDR1 SGDLS, CDR2 YYNGEE. V dropped 2 bases and J dropped 3; count of bases not matched to a gene: 8. The CDR3 is 16 residues long. CDR3 region: CASSVNPGQGYYGYTF. The DNA for the CDR3 is TGTGCCAGCAGCGTCAACCCGGGACAGGGTTACTATGGCTACACCTTC.

The V call is TRBV6-5, the J call TRBJ2-7; possible D gene TRBD2, 6 bases. Germline-derived CDR1 and CDR2 are MNHEY and SVGAGI. Trimming cost V 6 bases and J 3 bases, with 15 bases left between them. This CDR3 region has 14 residues. This CDR3 reads CASSFGSLYYEQYF. CDR3 DNA: TGTGCCAGCAGCTTCGGGAGTTTATACTACGAGCAGTACTTC.

This chain joins TRBV27 and TRBJ2-3, with 10 bases fitting TRBD2. Per germline, CDR1 MNHEY and CDR2 SMNVEV (reference sequence). V lost 3 bases, J lost 2 bases, and 5 bases stayed unmatched. The CDR3 totals 16 residues. The CDR3 coding sequence is TGTGCCAGCAGTTTCCAACTAGCGGGGAACACAGATACGCAGTATTTT. This sequence encodes CASSFQLAGNTDTQYF.

This clone was seen just once. The V gene is TRBV6-5, the J gene TRBJ2-2, with 12 bases that match TRBD2. Germline CDR1 MNHEY, CDR2 SVGAGI. The CDR3 is 16 residues long. With 4 bases clipped from V and 4 bases from J, the junction kept 4 bases outside the gene matches. The DNA for the CDR3 is TGTGCCAGCAGTTTCCTAGCGGGAGGGACCACCGGGGAGCTGTTTTTT. Its translation is CASSFLAGGTTGELFF.

The rearrangement uses TRBV15 and TRBJ2-1, with 13 bases fitting TRBD2. V lost 1 base to trimming and J lost 4 bases; unmatched junction nucleotides: 10. The CDR3 totals 19 residues. Germline CDR1 and CDR2: LNHNV and YYDKDF (reference sequence). The CDR3 DNA reads as TGTGCCACCAGCAGAGGACTAGCGGGGGGACTTCACCGTTACAATGAGCAGTTCTTC. Protein: CATSRGLAGGLHRYNEQFF.

The chain couples TRBV27 to TRBJ1-6; possible D gene TRBD1, 6 bases. The CDR3 extends over 16 amino acids. V dropped 3 bases and J dropped 8 bases, with 17 bases sitting between them. Germline V lookup: CDR1 MNHEY, CDR2 SMNVEV (reference sequence). This chain's CDR3 is CASSLAGVRIDSPLHF. DNA for the CDR3: TGTGCCAGCAGTTTGGCAGGGGTTAGAATTGATTCACCCCTCCACTTT.

The V and J genes are TRBV6-2 or TRBV6-3 and TRBJ2-1; tentatively, D is TRBD1 (5 bases). Germline assignment: CDR1 MNHEY and CDR2 SVGEGT. The CDR3 has 16 amino acids. Trimming removed 1 base at V and 7 bases at J, with 17 bases between. The CDR3, as DNA: TGTGCCAGCAGTTACTTCCAGGGTAAGACACAGAATGAGCAGTTCTTC. Its translation: CASSYFQGKTQNEQFF.

The table lists this clone with a count of one. The chain recombines TRBV7-2 with TRBJ2-7, with TRBD2 identical over 13 bases. The germline gives CDR1 SGHTA, CDR2 FQGNSA. The V segment lost 1 base and the J segment 7 bases; nucleotides outside the gene matches: 7. The CDR3 is 16 residues long. CDR3: CASSLEGLAGNREQYF. The CDR3 region has the DNA TGTGCCAGCAGCTTAGAGGGACTAGCGGGGAATCGTGAGCAGTACTTC.

The chain combines TRBV10-2 with TRBJ2-7; TRBD1 aligns across 8 bases. With V trimmed by 4 bases and J by 0 bases, 8 bases remained unmatched. The CDR3 runs to 16 residues. From germline, CDR1 is WSHSY and CDR2 SAAADI. This chain's CDR3 is CASSGTAGTGSYEQYF. In DNA, the CDR3 is TGCGCCAGCAGTGGCACCGCTGGGACAGGCTCCTACGAGCAGTACTTC.

J is TRBJ1-5 and V is TRBV10-2, with D possibly TRBD1 on 5 matching bases. Trimming took off 4 bases at V and 5 bases at J, with 15 bases between the two ends. The length of the CDR3 is 15 residues. CDR1 and CDR2 from the germline V gene are WSHSY and SAAADI. The CDR3, as DNA: TGCGCCAGCAGTGCGGGGGGAAGCGTCGATCAGCCCCAGCATTTT. It specifies CASSAGGSVDQPQHF.

This clone was counted only a few times. J is TRBJ2-7 and V is TRBV5-1; weak D call: TRBD2 (5 bases). V was shortened by 4 bases and J by 4 bases, with 9 bases between the two germline ends. Germline V gene lookup returns CDR1 SGHRS and CDR2 YFSETQ. The CDR3 is 12 residues long. CDR3 amino acids: CASSKDFYEQYF. The CDR3 nucleotides are TGCGCCAGCAGCAAGGACTTTTACGAGCAGTACTTC.